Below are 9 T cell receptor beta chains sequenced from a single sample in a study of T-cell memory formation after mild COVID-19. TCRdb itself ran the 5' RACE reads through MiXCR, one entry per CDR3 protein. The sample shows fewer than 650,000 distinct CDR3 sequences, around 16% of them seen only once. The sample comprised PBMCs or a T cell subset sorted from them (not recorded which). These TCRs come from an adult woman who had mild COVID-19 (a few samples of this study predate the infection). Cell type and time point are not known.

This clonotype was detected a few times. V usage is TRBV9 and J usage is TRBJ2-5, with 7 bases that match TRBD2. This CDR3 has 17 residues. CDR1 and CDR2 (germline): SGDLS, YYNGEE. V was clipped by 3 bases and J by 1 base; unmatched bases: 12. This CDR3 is CASSAPFQAGPQETQYF. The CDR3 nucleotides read TGTGCCAGCAGCGCTCCCTTCCAAGCGGGGCCCCAAGAGACCCAGTACTTC.

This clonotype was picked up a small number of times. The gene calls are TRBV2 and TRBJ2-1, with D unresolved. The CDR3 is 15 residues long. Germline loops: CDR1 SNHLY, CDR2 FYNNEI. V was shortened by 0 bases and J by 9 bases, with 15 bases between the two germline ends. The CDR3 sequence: CASSEARPKLGEQFF. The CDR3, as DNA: TGTGCCAGCAGTGAAGCGCGGCCCAAGCTCGGTGAGCAGTTCTTC.

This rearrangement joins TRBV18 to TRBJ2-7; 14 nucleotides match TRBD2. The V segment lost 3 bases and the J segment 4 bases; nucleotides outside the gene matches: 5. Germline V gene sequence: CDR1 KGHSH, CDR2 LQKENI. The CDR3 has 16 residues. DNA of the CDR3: TGTGCCAGCTCACCGGGACGACTAGCGGGAGGGTACGAGCAGTACTTC. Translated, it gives CASSPGRLAGGYEQYF.

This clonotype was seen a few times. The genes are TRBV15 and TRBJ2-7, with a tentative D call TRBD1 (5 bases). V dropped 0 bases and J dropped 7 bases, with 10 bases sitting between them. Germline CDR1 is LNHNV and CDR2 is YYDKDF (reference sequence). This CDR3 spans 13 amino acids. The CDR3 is CATSRDVAGEQYF. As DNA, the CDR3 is TGTGCCACCAGCAGAGATGTAGCAGGGGAGCAGTACTTC.

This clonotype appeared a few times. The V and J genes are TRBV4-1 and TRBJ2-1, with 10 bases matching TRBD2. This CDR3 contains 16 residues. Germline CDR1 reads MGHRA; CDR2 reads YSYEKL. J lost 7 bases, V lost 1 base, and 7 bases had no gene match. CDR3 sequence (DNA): TGCGCCAGCAGCCAAGGGTCTAGCGGGGGTAGTAATGAGCAGTTCTTC. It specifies CASSQGSSGGSNEQFF.

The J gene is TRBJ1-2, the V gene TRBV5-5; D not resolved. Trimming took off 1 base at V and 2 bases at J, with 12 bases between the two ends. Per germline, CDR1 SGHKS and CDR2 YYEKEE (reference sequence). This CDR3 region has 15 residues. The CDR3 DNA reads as TGTGCCAGCAGCTTGCCGGACCTTCCCAACTATGGCTACACCTTC. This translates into CASSLPDLPNYGYTF.

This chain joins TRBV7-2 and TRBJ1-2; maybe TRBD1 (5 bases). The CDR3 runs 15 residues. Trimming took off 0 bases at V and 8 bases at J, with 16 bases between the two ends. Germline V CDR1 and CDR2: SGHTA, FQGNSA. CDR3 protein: CASSLAGRGGLGYTF. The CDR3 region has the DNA TGTGCCAGCAGCTTAGCAGGCCGGGGCGGTCTCGGCTACACCTTC.

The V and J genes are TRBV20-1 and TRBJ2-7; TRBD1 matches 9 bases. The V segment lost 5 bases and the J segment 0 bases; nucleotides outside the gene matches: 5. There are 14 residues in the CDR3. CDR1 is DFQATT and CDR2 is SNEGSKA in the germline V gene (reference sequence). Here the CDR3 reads CSASDRGSSYEQYF. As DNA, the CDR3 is TGCAGTGCTTCTGACAGGGGGAGCTCCTACGAGCAGTACTTC.

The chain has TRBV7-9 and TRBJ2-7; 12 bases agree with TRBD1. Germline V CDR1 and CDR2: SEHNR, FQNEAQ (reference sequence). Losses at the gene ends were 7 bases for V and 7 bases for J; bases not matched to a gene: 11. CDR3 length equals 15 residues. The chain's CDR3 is CASTPSRDRGHEQYF. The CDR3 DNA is TGTGCCAGCACCCCTTCCCGGGACAGGGGGCATGAGCAGTACTTC.